The T cell receptor (beta chain) described here comes from a study of blood T cell repertoires in COVID-19. Overall study context: Specimens from acute and convalescent COVID-19 originated in the United States, Italy and Spain.

The participants were between about 18 and 90 years old and came from fewer than 25 US areas. Participants reported their clinical history, and cohort assignment relied on those reports. The CDR3 is made up of 16 amino acids. Germline trimming cut 0 bases from V and 2 bases from J; bases unmatched to any gene: 7. CDR1 SGHDT and CDR2 YYEEEE come from the germline V gene. Generated by immunoSEQ multiplex PCR, the TCRdb table keeps only in-frame clones and is missing some. The sample has more than 400,000 clones, 87% seen once. The chain links TRBV5-6 to TRBJ1-1; 7 bases line up with TRBD1. Input material: PBMCs or T cells enriched from blood (not recorded which). This sequence was found in a woman under 30 who had recovered from COVID-19. The CDR3 bases are TGTGCCAGCAGCTTGGATCCCCCAGGGGGTAACACTGAAGCTTTCTTT. It is translated as CASSLDPPGGNTEAFF. Looking up the rest from reference TRBV5-6 and TRBJ1-1 gives the full variable domain: DAGVTQSPTHLIKTRGQQVTLRCSPKSGHDTVSWYQQALGQGPQFIFQYYEEEERQRGNFPDRFSGHQFPNYSSELNVNALLLGDSALYLCASSLDPPGGNTEAFFGQGTRLTVV.